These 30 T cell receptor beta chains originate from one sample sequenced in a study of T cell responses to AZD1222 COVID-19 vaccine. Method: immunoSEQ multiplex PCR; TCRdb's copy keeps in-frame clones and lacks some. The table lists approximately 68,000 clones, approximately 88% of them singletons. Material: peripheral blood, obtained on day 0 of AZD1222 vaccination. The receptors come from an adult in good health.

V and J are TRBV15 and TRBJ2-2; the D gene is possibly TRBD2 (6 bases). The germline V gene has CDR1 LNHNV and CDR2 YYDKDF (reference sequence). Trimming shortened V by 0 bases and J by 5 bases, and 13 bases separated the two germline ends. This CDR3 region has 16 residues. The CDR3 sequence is CATSRDGGGWTGELFF. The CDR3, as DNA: TGTGCCACCAGCAGAGATGGTGGGGGGTGGACCGGGGAGCTGTTTTTT. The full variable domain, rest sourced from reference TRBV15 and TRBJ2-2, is DAMVIQNPRYQVTQFGKPVTLSCSQTLNHNVMYWYQQKSSQAPKLLFHYYDKDFNNEADTPDNFQSRRPNTSFCFLDIRSPGLGDTAMYLCATSRDGGGWTGELFFGEGSRLTVL.

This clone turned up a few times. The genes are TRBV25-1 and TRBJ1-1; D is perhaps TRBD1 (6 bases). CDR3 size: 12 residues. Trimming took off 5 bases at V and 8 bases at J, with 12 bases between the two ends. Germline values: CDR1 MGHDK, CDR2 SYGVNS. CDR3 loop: CASSQGLAEAFF. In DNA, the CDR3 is TGTGCCAGCAGTCAGGGGTTGGCCGAAGCTTTCTTT. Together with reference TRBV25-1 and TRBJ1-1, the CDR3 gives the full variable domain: EADIYQTPRYLVIGTGKKITLECSQTMGHDKMYWYQQDPGMELHLIHYSYGVNSTEKGDLSSESTVSRIRTEHFPLTLESARPSHTSQYLCASSQGLAEAFFGQGTRLTVV.

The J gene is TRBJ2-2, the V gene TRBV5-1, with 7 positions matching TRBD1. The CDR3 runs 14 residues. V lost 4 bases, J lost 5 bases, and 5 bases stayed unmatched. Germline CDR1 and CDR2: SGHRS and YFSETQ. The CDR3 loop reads CASSVRQGTGELFF. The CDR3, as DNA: TGCGCCAGCAGCGTTCGACAGGGAACCGGGGAGCTGTTTTTT.

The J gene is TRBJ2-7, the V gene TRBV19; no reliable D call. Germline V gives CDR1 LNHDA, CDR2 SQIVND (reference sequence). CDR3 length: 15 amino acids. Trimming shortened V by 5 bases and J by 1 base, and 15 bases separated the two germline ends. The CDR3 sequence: CASSLNAGGSYEQYF. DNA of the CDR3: TGTGCCAGTAGTTTAAACGCCGGCGGATCCTACGAGCAGTACTTC.

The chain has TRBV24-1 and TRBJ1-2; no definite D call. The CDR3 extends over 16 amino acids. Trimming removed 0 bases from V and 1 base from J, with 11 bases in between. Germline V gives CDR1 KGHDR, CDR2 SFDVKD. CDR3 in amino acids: CATSDLGPKGNYGYTF. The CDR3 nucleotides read TGTGCCACCAGTGATTTGGGCCCAAAGGGTAACTATGGCTACACCTTC.

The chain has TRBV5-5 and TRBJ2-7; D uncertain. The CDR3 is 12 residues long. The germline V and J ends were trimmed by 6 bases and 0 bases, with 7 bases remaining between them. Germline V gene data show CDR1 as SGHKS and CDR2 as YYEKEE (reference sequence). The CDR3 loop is CASMESSYEQYF. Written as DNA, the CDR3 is TGTGCCAGCATGGAAAGCTCCTACGAGCAGTACTTC.

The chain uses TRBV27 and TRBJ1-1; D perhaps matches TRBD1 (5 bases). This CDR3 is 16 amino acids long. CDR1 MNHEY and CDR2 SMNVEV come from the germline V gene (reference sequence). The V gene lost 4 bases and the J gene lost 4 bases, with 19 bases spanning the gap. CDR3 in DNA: TGTGCCAGCAGTTCTTGGCTCCGGGGAGGGGCCACTGAAGCTTTCTTT. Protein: CASSSWLRGGATEAFF.

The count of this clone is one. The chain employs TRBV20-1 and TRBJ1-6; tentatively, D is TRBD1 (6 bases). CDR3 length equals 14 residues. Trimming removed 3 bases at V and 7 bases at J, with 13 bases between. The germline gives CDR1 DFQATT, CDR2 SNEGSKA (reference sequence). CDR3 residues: CSASSRTVNSPLHF. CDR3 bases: TGCAGTGCTAGTAGTAGGACAGTCAATTCACCCCTCCACTTT.

Written as DNA, the CDR3 is TGTGCCAGCAGTCCCTGGGGGGTGGCATACAATGAGCAGTTCTTC. This gives the protein CASSPWGVAYNEQFF. V gene TRBV27 combines with J gene TRBJ2-1; D might be TRBD2 (6 bases). The CDR3 has 15 amino acids. Deletions cut 5 bases from V and 4 bases from J, with 15 bases between. In germline, CDR1 is MNHEY, CDR2 SMNVEV (reference sequence).

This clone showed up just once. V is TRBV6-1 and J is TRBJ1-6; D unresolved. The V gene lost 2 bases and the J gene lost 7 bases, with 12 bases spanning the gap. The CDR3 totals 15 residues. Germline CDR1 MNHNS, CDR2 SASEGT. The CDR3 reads CASSELGGRNSPLHF. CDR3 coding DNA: TGTGCCAGCAGTGAATTAGGAGGGCGAAATTCACCCCTCCACTTT.

CDR3 protein: CASSFQGGRELFF. The CDR3 coding sequence is TGTGCCAGCAGCTTCCAGGGAGGCCGGGAGCTGTTTTTT. This rearrangement joins TRBV9 to TRBJ2-2, with D possibly being TRBD2 (6 bases). This CDR3 is built from 13 residues. Trimming removed 4 bases from V and 9 bases from J, with 13 bases in between. Germline-derived CDR1 and CDR2 are SGDLS and YYNGEE.

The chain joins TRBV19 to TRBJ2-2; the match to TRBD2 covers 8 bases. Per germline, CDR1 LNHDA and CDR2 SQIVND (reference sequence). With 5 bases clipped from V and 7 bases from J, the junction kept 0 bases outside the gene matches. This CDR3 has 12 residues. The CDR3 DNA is TGTGCCAGTAGTCGGGAGGGCGGGGAGCTGTTTTTT. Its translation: CASSREGGELFF. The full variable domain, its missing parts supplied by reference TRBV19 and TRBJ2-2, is DGGITQSPKYLFRKEGQNVTLSCEQNLNHDAMYWYRQDPGQGLRLIYYSQIVNDFQKGDIAEGYSVSREKKESFPLTVTSAQKNPTAFYLCASSREGGELFFGEGSRLTVL.

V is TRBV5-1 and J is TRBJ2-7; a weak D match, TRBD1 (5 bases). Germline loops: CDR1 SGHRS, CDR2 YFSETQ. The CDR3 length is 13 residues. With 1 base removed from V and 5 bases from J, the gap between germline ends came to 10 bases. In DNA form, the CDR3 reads TGCGCCAGCAGCTTGAGGACACTGGACGAGCAGTACTTC. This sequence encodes CASSLRTLDEQYF.

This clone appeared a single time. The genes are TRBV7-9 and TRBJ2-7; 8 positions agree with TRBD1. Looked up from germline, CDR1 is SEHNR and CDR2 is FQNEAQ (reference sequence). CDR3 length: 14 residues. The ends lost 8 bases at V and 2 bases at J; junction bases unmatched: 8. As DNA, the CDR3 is TGTGCCAGCGGATCGACAGGGGTCCCCTACGAGCAGTACTTC. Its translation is CASGSTGVPYEQYF.

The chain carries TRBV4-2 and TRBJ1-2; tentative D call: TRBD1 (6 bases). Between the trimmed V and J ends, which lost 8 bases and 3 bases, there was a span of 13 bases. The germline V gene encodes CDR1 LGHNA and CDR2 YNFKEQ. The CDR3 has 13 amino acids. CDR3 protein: CASGSGDYYGYTF. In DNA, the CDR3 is TGTGCCAGCGGATCAGGGGACTACTATGGCTACACCTTC.

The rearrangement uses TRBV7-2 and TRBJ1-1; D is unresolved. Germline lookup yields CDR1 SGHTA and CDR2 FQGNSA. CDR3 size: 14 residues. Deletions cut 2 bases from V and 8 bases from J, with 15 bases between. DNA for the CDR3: TGTGCCAGCAGCTTATCCGGAGGCGGTCCCGAAGCTTTCTTT. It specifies CASSLSGGGPEAFF.

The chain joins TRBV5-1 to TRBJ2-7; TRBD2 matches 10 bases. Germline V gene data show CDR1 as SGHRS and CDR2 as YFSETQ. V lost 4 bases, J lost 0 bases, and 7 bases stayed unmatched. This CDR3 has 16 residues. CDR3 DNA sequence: TGCGCCAGCAGCGGAGAATTAGCGGGGGGCTCCTACGAGCAGTACTTC. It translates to CASSGELAGGSYEQYF.

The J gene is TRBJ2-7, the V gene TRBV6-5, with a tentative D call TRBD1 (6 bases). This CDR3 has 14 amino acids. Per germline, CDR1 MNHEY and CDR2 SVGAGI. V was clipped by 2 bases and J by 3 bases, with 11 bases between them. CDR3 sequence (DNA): TGTGCCAGCAGTTACGAGGACAGACTCTACGAGCAGTACTTC. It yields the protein CASSYEDRLYEQYF.

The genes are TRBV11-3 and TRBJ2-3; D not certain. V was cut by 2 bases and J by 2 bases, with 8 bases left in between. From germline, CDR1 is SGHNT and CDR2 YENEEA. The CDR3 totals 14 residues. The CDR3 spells CASSLNGNTDTQYF. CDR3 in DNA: TGTGCCAGCAGCTTAAACGGTAACACAGATACGCAGTATTTT.

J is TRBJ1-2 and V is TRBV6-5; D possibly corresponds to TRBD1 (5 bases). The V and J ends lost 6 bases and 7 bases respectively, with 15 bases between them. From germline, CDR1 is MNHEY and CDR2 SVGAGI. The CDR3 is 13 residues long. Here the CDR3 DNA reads TGTGCCAGCAGCCCGGGACTAAATTTTGGCTACACCTTC. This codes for CASSPGLNFGYTF.

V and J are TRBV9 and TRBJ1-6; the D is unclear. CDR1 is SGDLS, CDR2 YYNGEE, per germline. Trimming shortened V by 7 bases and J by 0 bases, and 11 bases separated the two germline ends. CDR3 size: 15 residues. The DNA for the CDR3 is TGTGCCAGCCAACCGGGGAGCTCCTATAATTCACCCCTCCACTTT. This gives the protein CASQPGSSYNSPLHF.

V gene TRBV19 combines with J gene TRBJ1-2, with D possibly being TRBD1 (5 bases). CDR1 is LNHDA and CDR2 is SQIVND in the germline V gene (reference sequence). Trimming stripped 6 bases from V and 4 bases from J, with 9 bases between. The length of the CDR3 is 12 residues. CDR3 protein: CASSYRSYGYTF. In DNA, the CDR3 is TGTGCCAGTAGCTACAGGAGCTATGGCTACACCTTC. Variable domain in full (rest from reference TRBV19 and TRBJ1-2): DGGITQSPKYLFRKEGQNVTLSCEQNLNHDAMYWYRQDPGQGLRLIYYSQIVNDFQKGDIAEGYSVSREKKESFPLTVTSAQKNPTAFYLCASSYRSYGYTFGSGTRLTVV.

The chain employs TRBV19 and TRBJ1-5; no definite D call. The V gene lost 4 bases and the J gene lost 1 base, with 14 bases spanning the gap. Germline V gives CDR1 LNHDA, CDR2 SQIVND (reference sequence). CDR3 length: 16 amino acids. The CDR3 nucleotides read TGTGCCAGTAGTACCCACCCAGGAACGAGCAATCAGCCCCAGCATTTT. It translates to CASSTHPGTSNQPQHF.

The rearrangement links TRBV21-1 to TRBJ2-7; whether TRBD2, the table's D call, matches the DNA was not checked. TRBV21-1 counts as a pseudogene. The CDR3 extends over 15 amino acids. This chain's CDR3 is CASSKWGGSSYEQYF. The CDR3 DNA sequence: TGTGCCAGCAGCAAATGGGGGGGGAGCTCCTACGAGCAGTACTTC.

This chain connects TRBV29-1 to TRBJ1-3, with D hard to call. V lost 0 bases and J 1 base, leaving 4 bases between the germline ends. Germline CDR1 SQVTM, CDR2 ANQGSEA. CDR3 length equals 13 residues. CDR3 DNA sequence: TGCAGCGTTGAAGATAAGTCTGGAAACACCATATATTTT. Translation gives CSVEDKSGNTIYF.

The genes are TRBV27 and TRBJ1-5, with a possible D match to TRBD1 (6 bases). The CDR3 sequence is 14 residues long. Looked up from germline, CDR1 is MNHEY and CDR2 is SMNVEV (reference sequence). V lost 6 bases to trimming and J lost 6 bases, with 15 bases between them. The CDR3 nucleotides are TGTGCCAGCAGACCACAGGGTCAAGGTCAGCCCCAGCATTTT. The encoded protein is CASRPQGQGQPQHF.

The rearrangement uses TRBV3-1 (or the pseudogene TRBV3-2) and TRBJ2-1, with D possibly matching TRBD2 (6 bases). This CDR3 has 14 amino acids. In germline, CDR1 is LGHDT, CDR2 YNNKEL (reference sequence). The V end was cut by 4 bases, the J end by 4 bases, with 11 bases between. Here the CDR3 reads CASSLGGNYNEQFF. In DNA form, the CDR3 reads TGTGCCAGCAGCCTCGGCGGGAATTACAATGAGCAGTTCTTC.

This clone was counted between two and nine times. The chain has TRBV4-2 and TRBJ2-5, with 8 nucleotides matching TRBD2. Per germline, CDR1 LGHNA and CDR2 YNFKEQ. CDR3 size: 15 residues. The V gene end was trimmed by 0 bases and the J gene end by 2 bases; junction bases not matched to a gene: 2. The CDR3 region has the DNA TGTGCCAGCAGCCAAGATCGCGGGGGGCAAGAGACCCAGTACTTC. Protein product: CASSQDRGGQETQYF.

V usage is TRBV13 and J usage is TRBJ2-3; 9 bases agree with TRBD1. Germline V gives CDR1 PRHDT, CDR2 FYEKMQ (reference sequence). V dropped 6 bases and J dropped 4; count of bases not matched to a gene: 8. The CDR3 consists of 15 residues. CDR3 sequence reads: CASRPRDREADTQYF. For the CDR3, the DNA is TGTGCCAGCAGGCCTCGGGACAGGGAAGCAGATACGCAGTATTTT.

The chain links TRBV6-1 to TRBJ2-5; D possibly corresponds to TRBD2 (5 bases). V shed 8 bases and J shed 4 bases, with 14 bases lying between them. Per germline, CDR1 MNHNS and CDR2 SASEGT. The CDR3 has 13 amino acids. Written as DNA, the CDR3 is TGTGCCAGCGACGGAGGCTTGGGAGAGACCCAGTACTTC. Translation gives CASDGGLGETQYF.